This T cell receptor beta chain stems from a study of blood T cell repertoires in COVID-19. Overall study: Researchers got acute and convalescent COVID-19 samples from the United States, Italy and Spain. From T cells, B-cell-depleted T cells, or PBMCs came the material, which was cDNA or gDNA.

In the authors' workflow: Estimation of nucleated cell counts relied on the amplification of reference gene primers. Clones were read by immunoSEQ multiplex PCR, and TCRdb kept only the in-frame ones, dropping some. The V and J calls and clone size were taken over from that table, and D and trimming were inferred from the DNA. The sample lists about 72,000 clones; roughly 87% were seen once. Trimming cost V 3 bases and J 1 base, with 15 bases left between them. CDR3 length: 16 residues. CDR1 is LGHDT, CDR2 YNNKEL, per germline (reference sequence). This clone turned up a few times. Specimen: peripheral blood. The receptor comes from a human donor in a cohort sampled during active COVID-19. The gene calls are TRBV3-1 (or the pseudogene TRBV3-2) and TRBJ1-1, with D possibly matching TRBD1 (6 bases). CDR3 sequence: CASSHGGARANTEAFF. The CDR3 DNA is TGTGCCAGCAGCCATGGGGGGGCCAGGGCGAACACTGAAGCTTTCTTT.